These T cell receptor beta chains were read from a single sample in a study of T cells after yellow fever vaccination. TCRdb reprocessed the 5' RACE reads with MiXCR, giving one entry per CDR3 protein. This sample has about 400,000 distinct CDR3 sequences, with about 6% found just once. Sequenced here: PBMCs, sampled 5 days after the yellow fever booster vaccination. Receptors originate from a man aged 30 to 39 who received the YFV17D yellow fever vaccine. CDR3s include the opening cysteine and the closing phenylalanine or tryptophan. The D gene is left open where the match is weak. Clone size appears in some rows only: once, few, many, or a class for an expanded clone.

clone_size j_call d_call v_call cdr3_aa cdr3_nt
. TRBJ1-5 . TRBV12-3/TRBV12-4 CASSSKWPGNQPQHF TGTGCCAGCAGTAGCAAATGGCCGGGCAATCAGCCCCAGCATTTT
many TRBJ2-1 . TRBV24-1 CATSEGGSYNEQFF TGTGCCACCAGTGAGGGCGGCTCCTACAATGAGCAGTTCTTC
few TRBJ2-1 TRBD2 TRBV24-1 CATSEDGRSPRGQFF TGTGCCACCAGTGAGGACGGGAGGTCCCCCCGGGGGCAGTTCTTC
. TRBJ2-7 . TRBV6-5 CASSYRQAKGYEQYF TGTGCCAGCAGTTACCGACAGGCCAAGGGCTACGAGCAGTACTTC
. TRBJ2-5 . TRBV20-1 CSARNPLARSGTQYF TGCAGTGCTAGGAACCCCTTGGCGCGGTCAGGGACCCAGTACTTC
. TRBJ1-6 TRBD1 TRBV2 CASFPGQGNSPLHF TGTGCCAGCTTTCCGGGACAGGGGAATTCACCCCTCCACTTT
. TRBJ2-7 TRBD2 TRBV29-1 CSVTASGTSYEQYF TGCAGCGTCACAGCTAGCGGGACTTCCTACGAGCAGTACTTC
. TRBJ2-7 . TRBV7-2 CASSLVRLAGHEQYF TGTGCCAGCAGCTTAGTTCGGCTAGCAGGCCACGAGCAGTACTTC
. TRBJ1-1 TRBD1 TRBV5-1 CASSYDRDNTEAFF TGCGCCAGCAGCTACGACAGGGACAACACTGAAGCTTTCTTT
few TRBJ2-3 TRBD2 TRBV19 CASAPGLAGGVTDTQYF TGTGCCAGTGCACCCGGACTAGCGGGAGGCGTCACAGATACGCAGTATTTT
many TRBJ2-1 TRBD2 TRBV2 CASSGLAGNNEQFF TGTGCCAGCAGTGGACTAGCGGGAAACAATGAGCAGTTCTTC
few TRBJ2-3 . TRBV30 CAWDLGDTQYF TGTGCCTGGGATCTCGGAGATACGCAGTATTTT
many TRBJ2-2 TRBD1 TRBV5-1 CASSRQGANTGELFF TGCGCCAGCAGCCGACAGGGGGCAAACACCGGGGAGCTGTTTTTT
many TRBJ2-5 . TRBV9 CASSVDPTGLQETQYF TGTGCCAGCAGCGTAGATCCTACGGGGTTACAAGAGACCCAGTACTTC
. TRBJ2-1 TRBD2 TRBV7-9 CASSGLAGEGQFF TGTGCCAGCAGCGGACTAGCGGGAGAGGGGCAGTTCTTC
many TRBJ2-1 . TRBV6-2/TRBV6-3 CASSYSTQSDEQFF TGTGCCAGCAGTTACTCTACCCAGAGCGATGAGCAGTTCTTC
. TRBJ2-1 . TRBV10-3 CATRQPSGEQFF TGTGCCACCCGGCAGCCATCCGGTGAGCAGTTCTTC
many TRBJ1-3 . TRBV28 CASSSTGSYSGNTIYF TGTGCCAGCAGCTCCACAGGGAGCTACTCTGGAAACACCATATATTTT
. TRBJ2-7 TRBD1 TRBV20-1 CCASGGPGQGSYEQYF TGCTGTGCTAGCGGTGGACCGGGACAGGGGAGCTACGAGCAGTACTTC
. TRBJ2-7 . TRBV5-5 CASSLSSGPYEQYF TGTGCCAGCAGCTTGAGTTCAGGACCCTACGAGCAGTACTTC
many TRBJ2-7 TRBD1 TRBV12-3/TRBV12-4 CASSHPGTGPYEQYF TGTGCCAGCAGTCACCCCGGGACAGGGCCCTACGAGCAGTACTTC
. TRBJ2-3 . TRBV7-2 CASSLAVTGRVTQYF TGTGCCAGCAGCTTAGCGGTGACAGGGAGGGTTACGCAGTATTTT
. TRBJ2-1 TRBD2 TRBV12-5 CASGLGLAGAFYNEQFF TGTGCTAGTGGTTTGGGGTTAGCGGGAGCATTTTACAATGAGCAGTTCTTC
few TRBJ1-2 TRBD1 TRBV12-5 CASGFGTVYGYTF TGTGCTAGTGGTTTCGGGACAGTCTATGGCTACACCTTC
few TRBJ2-7 TRBD1 TRBV20-1 CSGMDRGFNEQYF TGCAGTGGGATGGACAGGGGCTTTAACGAGCAGTACTTC
many TRBJ2-5 TRBD2 TRBV10-3 CAISSSGTSGSLETQYF TGTGCCATCAGCTCTTCCGGGACTAGCGGGAGTTTGGAGACCCAGTACTTC
many TRBJ2-1 . TRBV5-1 CASSMSDYNEQFF TGCGCCAGCAGTATGTCCGACTACAATGAGCAGTTCTTC
many TRBJ2-1 . TRBV20-1 CSARGTGNEQFF TGCAGTGCTAGAGGGACTGGCAATGAGCAGTTCTTC
few TRBJ1-1 TRBD1 TRBV5-4 CASSINRGSNTEAFF TGTGCCAGCAGCATAAACAGGGGTTCGAACACTGAAGCTTTCTTT
. TRBJ2-1 . TRBV11-1 CASSLKWAGEQFF TGTGCCAGCAGCTTGAAGTGGGCTGGTGAGCAGTTCTTC
many TRBJ2-2 . TRBV12-3/TRBV12-4 CASSPRDHANTGELFF TGTGCCAGCAGTCCCCGGGACCACGCGAACACCGGGGAGCTGTTTTTT
few TRBJ2-7 TRBD2 TRBV18 CASSPGLADLTYEQYF TGTGCCAGCTCACCTGGACTAGCGGATTTAACCTACGAGCAGTACTTC
. TRBJ1-2 TRBD1 TRBV20-1 CSATGTGLGGYGYTF TGCAGTGCAACCGGGACAGGGCTTGGGGGCTATGGCTACACCTTC
few TRBJ2-1 TRBD2 TRBV3-1 CASSQDLRTSGGLNEQFF TGTGCCAGCAGCCAAGATCTTAGGACTAGCGGGGGTCTCAATGAGCAGTTCTTC
few TRBJ2-1 . TRBV18 CASSAVQGISNEQFF TGTGCCAGCTCCGCGGTTCAGGGGATTTCAAATGAGCAGTTCTTC
few TRBJ2-6 . TRBV18 CASSPRGVQGHLSGANVLTF TGTGCCAGCTCACCGAGGGGGGTACAGGGCCACCTCTCTGGGGCCAACGTCCTGACTTTC
many TRBJ2-3 . TRBV20-1 CSARDMRRDPDTQYF TGCAGTGCTAGAGATATGCGGCGGGACCCAGATACGCAGTATTTT
. TRBJ1-3 . TRBV6-6 CASNPNSGNTIYF TGTGCCAGCAACCCGAACTCTGGAAACACCATATATTTT
. TRBJ2-1 . TRBV3-1 CASSQVEAGRQFF TGTGCCAGCAGCCAAGTCGAAGCGGGCCGGCAGTTCTTC
many TRBJ2-1 TRBD2 TRBV20-1 CSASPRGGVIYNEQFF TGCAGTGCTTCCCCACGGGGGGGAGTAATCTACAATGAGCAGTTCTTC
. TRBJ2-7 . TRBV19 CASSPATVPYEQYF TGTGCCAGTAGTCCGGCGACGGTTCCCTACGAGCAGTACTTC
few TRBJ1-2 . TRBV12-3/TRBV12-4 CASSDRGRVPSGYTF TGTGCCAGCAGCGACAGAGGCAGGGTTCCCTCTGGCTACACCTTC
. TRBJ1-1 TRBD1 TRBV18 CASSTKGAGEAFF TGTGCCAGCTCAACCAAGGGGGCGGGTGAAGCTTTCTTT
. TRBJ2-5 . TRBV24-1 CATSVSGGETQYF TGTGCCACCAGTGTGTCTGGCGGGGAGACCCAGTACTTC
many TRBJ2-4 . TRBV20-1 CSASRPGDLAKNIQYF TGCAGTGCCAGCCGCCCCGGAGATTTGGCCAAAAACATTCAGTACTTC
few TRBJ2-5 TRBD1 TRBV18 CASCLSGWTGGETQYF TGTGCCAGCTGTCTCAGTGGATGGACAGGGGGAGAGACCCAGTACTTC
. TRBJ2-5 TRBD2 TRBV20-1 CCARDFPTGRRETQYF TGCTGTGCTAGAGATTTCCCCACCGGGAGGAGGGAGACCCAGTACTTC
few TRBJ2-1 . TRBV2 CASEGGPGAPLKEYNEQFF TGTGCCAGCGAAGGTGGGCCAGGGGCGCCGCTGAAGGAGTACAATGAGCAGTTCTTC
few TRBJ1-5 . TRBV12-3/TRBV12-4 CASSLDSHSNQPQHF TGTGCCAGCAGTTTGGACAGTCATAGCAATCAGCCCCAGCATTTT
. TRBJ2-5 . TRBV7-8 CASSLRGQHQETQYF TGTGCCAGCAGCTTAAGAGGACAGCACCAAGAGACCCAGTACTTC
few TRBJ1-4 . TRBV12-3/TRBV12-4 CASSSGGSYEKLFF TGTGCCAGCAGTTCCGGGGGGTCGTATGAAAAACTGTTTTTT